The present entry profiles one T cell receptor (beta chain) with its context. CDR3 and TCR beta VDJ profiling relied on a genomic DNA template. Via MiXCR, TCRdb re-called the reads, giving one row per CDR3 protein. This table has over 40,000 distinct CDR3 sequences, over 60% appearing once. The data belong to a study of CD8+CD57+ T cells in acquired aplastic anemia. The ends were cut back, 7 bases at V and 6 bases at J, with 11 bases in the middle. CDR3 length: 12 residues. Per the germline V gene, CDR1 is SNHLY and CDR2 is FYNNEI. The specimen was sorted CD4+, CD8+, or CD8+CD57+ T cells (not recorded which) from PBMCs. The chain has TRBV2 and TRBJ2-3, with a tentative D call TRBD2 (5 bases). This clonotype was obtained from a human donor in good health, serving as a control. CDR3 bases: TGTGCCAGCATGGGAGTTCGGGATACGCAGTATTTT. Amino acids: CASMGVRDTQYF. The complete variable domain, with remaining parts taken from reference TRBV2 and TRBJ2-3, reads EPEVTQTPSHQVTQMGQEVILRCVPISNHLYFYWYRQILGQKVEFLVSFYNNEISEKSEIFDDQFSVERPDGSNFTLKIRSTKLEDSAMYFCASMGVRDTQYFGPGTRLTVL.